These 22 T cell receptor beta chains came from one sample sequenced in a study of T cells of healthy individuals (dated by TCRdb to the late 2010s). The method was 5' RACE. The instrument given in TCRdb is Illumina MiSeq. In TCRdb, the public reads were trimmed at Q25 with fastp and aligned with MiXCR, with productive beta chains retained. Duplicate CDR3 protein sequences are folded into a single record with the most common DNA and genes. In all, the sample holds under 70,000 distinct CDR3 sequences, and roughly 15% of those were seen once. About 16% of the sample is held by the ten biggest clonotypes. The receptor set was obtained from a human donor in good health.

This clonotype came up many times. The chain recombines TRBV29-1 with TRBJ1-3; D perhaps matches TRBD1 (5 bases). The V end lost 6 bases, the J end lost 0 bases, and 12 bases lay between the germline ends. The germline V gene has CDR1 SQVTM and CDR2 ANQGSEA. The length of the CDR3 is 14 residues. CDR3 loop: CSVQGPLSGNTIYF. Written as DNA, the CDR3 is TGCAGCGTCCAGGGACCGCTCTCTGGAAACACCATATATTTT.

The V call is TRBV6-2 or TRBV6-3, the J call TRBJ1-1; no definite D call. Germline CDR1 is MNHEY and CDR2 is SVGEGT. Between the trimmed V and J ends, which lost 6 bases and 6 bases, there was a span of 17 bases. The CDR3 length is 14 residues. The CDR3 DNA reads TGTGCCAGCAGCGCGGACCTACCGATGGCTGAAGCTTTCTTT. Its translation is CASSADLPMAEAFF.

The chain has TRBV10-3 and TRBJ1-6; a weak D match, TRBD1 (5 bases). The germline V and J ends were trimmed by 0 bases and 5 bases, with 8 bases remaining between them. Germline values: CDR1 ENHRY, CDR2 SYGVKD. This CDR3 spans 15 amino acids. The CDR3: CAISESGQNNSPLHF. DNA for the CDR3: TGTGCCATCAGTGAGTCGGGGCAGAATAATTCACCCCTCCACTTT.

In this sample, this clonotype turned up many times. The chain uses TRBV30 and TRBJ1-1; TRBD1 aligns across 8 bases. Trimming cost V 4 bases and J 0 bases; bases outside gene matches: 7. The CDR3 consists of 15 residues. The germline V gene encodes CDR1 GTSNPN and CDR2 SVGIG (reference sequence). CDR3 loop: CAWNVRGRMNTEAFF. The CDR3 DNA sequence: TGTGCCTGGAATGTCAGGGGGCGGATGAACACTGAAGCTTTCTTT.

This clonotype was counted only a few times. This chain links TRBV4-1 with TRBJ2-2, with 9 bases matching TRBD1. In germline, CDR1 is MGHRA, CDR2 YSYEKL. CDR3 length equals 18 residues. Losses at the gene ends were 4 bases for V and 5 bases for J; bases not matched to a gene: 14. This CDR3 is CASSPQRGTGCKTGELFF. CDR3 in DNA: TGCGCCAGCAGCCCTCAGCGAGGGACAGGGTGCAAAACCGGGGAGCTGTTTTTT.

This chain uses TRBV19 with TRBJ1-1; D is unresolved. Trimming cost V 3 bases and J 0 bases, with 8 bases left between them. Per germline, CDR1 LNHDA and CDR2 SQIVND (reference sequence). CDR3 length: 14 amino acids. The CDR3 loop reads CASSMGPMNTEAFF. The CDR3 nucleotides are TGTGCCAGTAGTATGGGCCCTATGAACACTGAAGCTTTCTTT.

The V and J genes are TRBV24-1 and TRBJ2-6; possibly TRBD2 for D (5 bases). The CDR3 totals 15 residues. Germline V gives CDR1 KGHDR, CDR2 SFDVKD. Deletions cut 3 bases from V and 2 bases from J, with 7 bases between. The CDR3 loop reads CATSDIGAGANVLTF. The CDR3 DNA reads TGTGCCACCAGTGATATCGGGGCTGGGGCCAACGTCCTGACTTTC.

This clonotype occurred many times. This chain uses TRBV5-8 with TRBJ2-7, with TRBD2 matching 14 bases. The trim removed 4 bases at V and 3 bases at J, leaving 18 bases unmatched. This CDR3 has 20 residues. Germline V gives CDR1 SGHTS, CDR2 YDEGEE. The CDR3 bases are TGTGCCAGCAGCCCCCGGCCGGGACTAGCGGGAGCGGGGGTTCACTACGAGCAGTACTTC. Protein product: CASSPRPGLAGAGVHYEQYF.

In this sample, this clonotype turned up many times. The V call is TRBV6-2 or TRBV6-3, the J call TRBJ1-5, with D possibly TRBD1 on 6 matching bases. In germline, CDR1 is MNHEY, CDR2 SVGEGT. The ends were cut back, 7 bases at V and 0 bases at J, with 13 bases in the middle. CDR3 length: 15 amino acids. The CDR3 DNA reads TGTGCCAGCAAGAGGGACAACAATAGCAATCAGCCCCAGCATTTT. Amino acids: CASKRDNNSNQPQHF.

This clonotype has a count of ten or more. J is TRBJ1-5 and V is TRBV7-9; tentative D call: TRBD1 (6 bases). V was trimmed by 1 base and J by 5 bases, leaving 15 bases between them. From germline, CDR1 is SEHNR and CDR2 FQNEAQ (reference sequence). This CDR3 is built from 16 residues. In DNA, the CDR3 is TGTGCCAGCAGCTTAGGGTCAGGGGCCGAAGATCAGCCCCAGCATTTT. It encodes CASSLGSGAEDQPQHF.

This clonotype has only a few counts. The CDR3 sequence is CASSPYREFGYF. CDR3 sequence (DNA): TGTGCCAGCAGCCCGTACCGGGAGTTCGGATATTTT. The chain is built from TRBV7-9 and TRBJ1-3, with D hard to call. The germline gives CDR1 SEHNR, CDR2 FQNEAQ (reference sequence). Trimming shortened V by 5 bases and J by 15 bases, and 17 bases separated the two germline ends. The CDR3 extends over 12 amino acids.

V and J are TRBV19 and TRBJ2-2; 8 bases line up with TRBD1. The germline V gene encodes CDR1 LNHDA and CDR2 SQIVND (reference sequence). V gave up 9 bases and J gave up 2 bases; unmatched junction bases: 5. This CDR3 is 14 amino acids long. This CDR3 reads CASKGQGNTGELFF. The CDR3, as DNA: TGTGCCAGCAAAGGACAGGGAAACACCGGGGAGCTGTTTTTT.

The chain recombines TRBV6-2 or TRBV6-3 with TRBJ1-1; unclear D gene. Trimming cost V 6 bases and J 1 base, with 9 bases left between them. This CDR3 is built from 13 residues. Germline V gene lookup returns CDR1 MNHEY and CDR2 SVGEGT. In nucleotides, the CDR3 is TGTGCCAGCAGCGGAGAGACGAACACTGAAGCTTTCTTT. Amino acids: CASSGETNTEAFF.

This clonotype was counted only a few times. The chain is built from TRBV3-1 and TRBJ2-3; 9 nucleotides align to TRBD1. This CDR3 comprises 16 residues. The V gene end was trimmed by 4 bases and the J gene end by 4 bases; junction bases not matched to a gene: 9. Germline CDR1 and CDR2: LGHDT and YNNKEL (reference sequence). The CDR3 here is CASSLTGGGYADTQYF. The CDR3 DNA reads as TGTGCCAGCAGCCTAACAGGGGGCGGGTATGCAGATACGCAGTATTTT.

The sample holds a few counts of this clonotype. The chain carries TRBV6-6 and TRBJ2-5; the D call may be TRBD1 or TRBD2 (7 bases each). Germline lookup yields CDR1 MNHNY and CDR2 SVGAGI (reference sequence). V lost 6 bases to trimming and J lost 5 bases, with 19 bases between them. The CDR3 extends over 15 amino acids. The CDR3 protein is CASSAGGGRGETQYF. The CDR3, as DNA: TGTGCCAGCAGCGCAGGGGGGGGGCGCGGTGAGACCCAGTACTTC.

The rearrangement uses TRBV19 and TRBJ2-1; TRBD2 agrees at 10 bases. The germline V gene encodes CDR1 LNHDA and CDR2 SQIVND (reference sequence). J was trimmed by 6 bases and V by 3 bases; bases with no gene match: 5. The CDR3 consists of 15 residues. The CDR3 DNA reads as TGTGCCAGTAGTATTGGGCTAGCGGGAGTCAATGAGCAGTTCTTC. Protein: CASSIGLAGVNEQFF.

The chain is built from TRBV5-1 and TRBJ2-5; D not resolved. The V and J ends lost 2 bases and 5 bases respectively, with 10 bases between them. The CDR3 sequence is 13 residues long. The germline V gene has CDR1 SGHRS and CDR2 YFSETQ. CDR3 nucleotide sequence: TGCGCCAGCAGCTTACGTACTGGGGAGACCCAGTACTTC. Translation: CASSLRTGETQYF.

This clonotype was recorded a few times. V and J are TRBV20-1 and TRBJ2-2, with TRBD1 matching over 7 bases. CDR1 is DFQATT, CDR2 SNEGSKA, per germline (reference sequence). CDR3 length equals 16 residues. The trim removed 5 bases at V and 4 bases at J, leaving 13 bases unmatched. DNA for the CDR3: TGCAGTGCTCGCACCGAGACAGGGAAAGTCACCGGGGAGCTGTTTTTT. Translation: CSARTETGKVTGELFF.

This clonotype was recorded many times. This chain connects TRBV4-3 to TRBJ2-7; D unclear. The CDR3 is 17 amino acids. Germline V gives CDR1 LGHNA, CDR2 YSLEER. The V and J ends lost 0 bases and 3 bases respectively, with 18 bases between them. The CDR3 DNA reads TGCGCCAGCAGCCAAGATACCGACACGGCGGTCGGCTACGAGCAGTACTTC. It is translated as CASSQDTDTAVGYEQYF.

V and J are TRBV13 and TRBJ2-7; TRBD1 matches 11 bases. The germline V gene has CDR1 PRHDT and CDR2 FYEKMQ (reference sequence). CDR3 length equals 15 residues. Unmatched junction bases numbered 5, after V lost 5 bases and J lost 2 bases. The CDR3 here is CASSDQGQGAYEQYF. CDR3 bases: TGTGCCAGCAGCGATCAGGGACAGGGGGCCTACGAGCAGTACTTC.

This clonotype was seen repeatedly, ten times or more. V gene TRBV9 combines with J gene TRBJ1-4, with D perhaps TRBD1 (5 bases). CDR3 length: 18 amino acids. The germline gives CDR1 SGDLS, CDR2 YYNGEE. Trimming took 0 bases from V and 0 from J, leaving 15 bases between them. CDR3 protein: CASSVGPSTGATNEKLFF. For the CDR3, the DNA is TGTGCCAGCAGCGTAGGACCCAGTACAGGAGCAACTAATGAAAAACTGTTTTTT.

This clonotype was recorded at least ten times. The CDR3 here is CASSITGVYEQYF. As DNA, the CDR3 is TGTGCCAGTAGTATAACCGGGGTCTACGAGCAGTACTTC. The chain is built from TRBV19 and TRBJ2-7; D may be TRBD2 (5 bases). This CDR3 contains 13 residues. Germline V gene data show CDR1 as LNHDA and CDR2 as SQIVND (reference sequence). V dropped 2 bases and J dropped 3 bases, with 8 bases sitting between them.